One and the same sample provided the 20 T cell receptor beta chains below, sequenced in a study of cytomegalovirus exposure and HLA in healthy donors. The PCR ran on 60 Vbeta and 13 Jbeta primers. The table came from immunoSEQ multiplex PCR; TCRdb's copy has only in-frame clones and leaves some out. The profile covers fewer than 200,000 clones, with around 80% appearing a single time and 4.5% taken by the ten largest. Sequencing input: PBMCs. The receptors stem from a woman between 50 and 59 years old in good health and CMV-seropositive.

The chain uses TRBV18 and TRBJ2-7; 8 nucleotides line up with TRBD1. Germline loops: CDR1 KGHSH, CDR2 LQKENI. The CDR3 is 14 amino acids. Unmatched junction bases numbered 2, after V lost 2 bases and J lost 2 bases. The CDR3: CASSPGTGAYEQYF. CDR3 sequence (DNA): TGTGCCAGCTCACCAGGGACAGGCGCCTACGAGCAGTACTTC.

As DNA, the CDR3 is TGCGCCAGCAGCCAAGAGGACAGGGCGAGAAGATTAGCAACTAATGAAAAACTGTTTTTT. Protein product: CASSQEDRARRLATNEKLFF. The V call is TRBV4-1, the J call TRBJ1-4, with 8 positions matching TRBD1. The V gene's germline CDR1 is MGHRA and CDR2 YSYEKL. This CDR3 spans 20 amino acids. The J segment lost 0 bases and the V segment lost 0 bases, leaving 12 bases of the junction unmatched.

A remark on this clone: The sample has other DNA sequences that encode this CDR3 too. The DNA of the CDR3 is TGTGCCAGCAGCCGACTAGCGGAGACCCAGTACTTC. This sequence encodes CASSRLAETQYF. This chain joins TRBV5-4 and TRBJ2-5, with 8 bases that match TRBD2. The CDR3 consists of 12 residues. The germline CDR1 and CDR2 sequences are SGHNT and YYREEE (reference sequence). V shed 4 bases, J shed 5 bases, and the junction held 1 base outside the gene matches.

This clone was detected only a few times. The V gene is TRBV6-5, the J gene TRBJ2-2; 7 nucleotides line up with TRBD1. CDR1 is MNHEY, CDR2 SVGAGI, per germline. CDR3 length: 14 residues. V shed 6 bases and J 5 bases; nucleotides not matched to a gene: 6. The CDR3 loop is CASSRQGRTGELFF. The CDR3 DNA reads as TGTGCCAGCAGCAGACAGGGCCGGACCGGGGAGCTGTTTTTT.

This rearrangement joins TRBV5-1 to TRBJ2-1; the match to TRBD2 covers 12 bases. The germline V gene has CDR1 SGHRS and CDR2 YFSETQ. The CDR3 spans 16 residues. After removal of 0 bases from V and 3 bases from J, the junction contained 1 base not matched to a gene. The CDR3: CASSLGTSGIYNEQFF. The DNA of the CDR3 is TGCGCCAGCAGCTTGGGGACTAGCGGGATCTACAATGAGCAGTTCTTC.

J is TRBJ2-5 and V is TRBV19, with 11 bases identical to TRBD2. The germline CDR1 and CDR2 sequences are LNHDA and SQIVND (reference sequence). The length of the CDR3 is 16 residues. V lost 3 bases and J lost 1; bases outside the gene matches: 4. Here the CDR3 reads CASSMGGTSGQETQYF. CDR3 sequence (DNA): TGTGCCAGTAGTATGGGTGGGACTAGCGGCCAAGAGACCCAGTACTTC.

The V gene is TRBV19, the J gene TRBJ1-1; D ambiguous. Germline CDR1 is LNHDA and CDR2 is SQIVND (reference sequence). V lost 6 bases, J lost 7 bases, and 9 bases lay in between. This CDR3 comprises 11 residues. CDR3 amino acids: CASRHRYEAFF. The CDR3 bases are TGTGCCAGTAGACATCGATATGAAGCTTTCTTT.

The V and J genes are TRBV10-3 and TRBJ2-2; weak D call: TRBD1 (5 bases). Germline V gene data show CDR1 as ENHRY and CDR2 as SYGVKD. The ends were cut back, 7 bases at V and 0 bases at J, with 12 bases in the middle. The CDR3 contains 15 residues. CDR3 coding DNA: TGTGCCATCAAGGGCCAGGGAACGAACACCGGGGAGCTGTTTTTT. Protein: CAIKGQGTNTGELFF.

The chain has TRBV7-9 and TRBJ1-1, with 10 bases lining up with TRBD1. This CDR3 spans 14 amino acids. Per the germline V gene, CDR1 is SEHNR and CDR2 is FQNEAQ (reference sequence). Trimming removed 5 bases from V and 3 bases from J; junction bases left unmatched: 3. The CDR3 protein is CASSPGQGDTEAFF. As DNA, the CDR3 is TGTGCCAGCAGCCCCGGACAGGGGGACACTGAAGCTTTCTTT.

This chain's CDR3 is CASSSRDRDTGELFF. DNA for the CDR3: TGTGCCAGCAGCTCCCGGGACAGAGACACCGGGGAGCTGTTTTTT. The chain is built from TRBV7-9 and TRBJ2-2, with 7 bases fitting TRBD1. Germline loops: CDR1 SEHNR, CDR2 FQNEAQ (reference sequence). This CDR3 is 15 amino acids long. Germline trimming cut 4 bases from V and 3 bases from J; bases unmatched to any gene: 5.

The chain carries TRBV7-6 and TRBJ2-2, with D tentatively TRBD2 (6 bases). The V and J ends lost 7 bases and 0 bases respectively, with 9 bases between them. CDR1 is SGHVS and CDR2 is FNYEAQ in the germline V gene. The CDR3 totals 14 residues. The CDR3 DNA reads as TGTGCCAGCAAGGAGGGATCGAACACCGGGGAGCTGTTTTTT. It is translated as CASKEGSNTGELFF.

In its sample, this clone was seen a few times. The chain joins TRBV5-4 to TRBJ2-7; D may be TRBD2 (6 bases). V gave up 3 bases and J gave up 4 bases, with 14 bases separating them. CDR3 size: 14 residues. Germline CDR1 reads SGHNT; CDR2 reads YYREEE (reference sequence). The CDR3 coding sequence is TGTGCCAGCAGCTCCACCCGGGGGTCGTACGAGCAGTACTTC. Protein sequence: CASSSTRGSYEQYF.

CDR3 bases: TGTGCCAGCAGCTTGAATACAGGGTTTATTAATGGCTACACCTTC. Translated: CASSLNTGFINGYTF. The rearrangement links TRBV5-4 to TRBJ1-2; tentative D call: TRBD1 (6 bases). The CDR3 has 15 amino acids. V lost 1 base, J lost 6 bases, and 16 bases lay in between. CDR1 and CDR2 (germline): SGHNT, YYREEE (reference sequence).

About this clone: One end of the junction does not line up with germline, which may come from a read error. In nucleotides, the CDR3 is TGTGCCAGCAGGGATACCCTTAGGACAGGTGCGGATTACCGGTTT. Its translation is CASRDTLRTGADYRF. This sequence joins TRBV27 and TRBJ1-1; TRBD1 matches 7 bases. Germline assignment: CDR1 MNHEY and CDR2 SMNVEV (reference sequence). This CDR3 is built from 15 residues.

The rearrangement links TRBV27 to TRBJ2-7; D ambiguous. Germline V gene lookup returns CDR1 MNHEY and CDR2 SMNVEV (reference sequence). This CDR3 has 13 amino acids. The V gene lost 2 bases and the J gene lost 0 bases, with 5 bases spanning the gap. CDR3 DNA: TGTGCCAGCAGTTTACCCTACTCCTACGAGCAGTACTTC. It is translated as CASSLPYSYEQYF.

This chain uses TRBV6-4 with TRBJ2-3; 8 positions match TRBD1. Germline CDR1 is MRHNA and CDR2 is SNTAGT. CDR3 size: 12 residues. Trimming removed 4 bases from V and 10 bases from J; junction bases left unmatched: 4. The CDR3 nucleotides read TGTGCCAGCAGTGCCGACAGGGGCGCGCAGTATTTT. It yields the protein CASSADRGAQYF.

The chain links TRBV30 to TRBJ2-4; D unclear. The CDR3 length is 13 residues. Germline V gives CDR1 GTSNPN, CDR2 SVGIG (reference sequence). V was trimmed by 2 bases and J by 8 bases, leaving 13 bases between them. The CDR3 spells CAWSPPMLDIQYF. The CDR3 region has the DNA TGTGCCTGGAGTCCCCCTATGCTGGACATTCAGTACTTC.

The chain links TRBV11-2 to TRBJ2-7, with TRBD1 as a possible D gene (6 bases). V was shortened by 3 bases and J by 2 bases, with 8 bases between the two germline ends. The CDR3 loop spans 13 amino acids. Germline loops: CDR1 SGHAT, CDR2 FQNNGV. The CDR3, as DNA: TGTGCCAGCAGCTTGGACAGAACCTACGAGCAGTACTTC. It codes for CASSLDRTYEQYF.

The chain uses TRBV19 and TRBJ1-3; no clear D gene. This CDR3 is built from 16 residues. Trimming stripped 5 bases from V and 0 bases from J, with 14 bases between. Germline V lookup: CDR1 LNHDA, CDR2 SQIVND (reference sequence). The CDR3 DNA is TGTGCCAGTAGTTCCACCCTCCGGAGCTCTGGAAACACCATATATTTT. Its translation is CASSSTLRSSGNTIYF.

The chain employs TRBV19 and TRBJ1-4; D perhaps matches TRBD1 (6 bases). Trimming stripped 3 bases from V and 7 bases from J, with 15 bases between. Germline CDR1 and CDR2: LNHDA and SQIVND (reference sequence). The CDR3 contains 15 residues. The CDR3 region has the DNA TGTGCCAGTAGTATGATGGGGGCTTCGAGTGAAAAACTGTTTTTT. The encoded protein is CASSMMGASSEKLFF.